This T cell receptor beta chain was profiled in a study of shared clonotypes between healthy human individuals. As for this clone: The antigen is undetermined.

Genomic DNA (from each subset) was split evenly across several immunoSEQ plates. Source study methods: There were no quality scores in the junction-only immunoSEQ sequences, so filtering differed. Libraries were prepared by immunoSEQ multiplex PCR; TCRdb keeps only in-frame clonotypes and omits some of them. V, J and clone size are those of that table, while D and trimming were read from the DNA. The table records about 100,000 clones, around half of them present only once. Whole-study findings and limits: Sampling covered nothing but blood. Tissue TCR repertoires likely differ from those found in blood.

The donors were adults (healthy and HIV-negative) with no recent acute infections or vaccinations. The CDR3 covers 12 residues. V lost 5 bases and J lost 9, with 12 bases in between. CDR1 and CDR2 (germline): SGHRS, YFSETQ. Specimen: PBMCs. The chain recombines TRBV5-1 with TRBJ2-1; D is uncertain. The source is a woman between 40 and 50 years old in good health. Some clones in this sample may be carry-over from other donors' samples. For the CDR3, the DNA is TGCGCCAGCAGTCTCTTCCTGGGTGAGCAGTTCTTC. Translation gives CASSLFLGEQFF. Together with reference TRBV5-1 and TRBJ2-1, the CDR3 gives the full variable domain: KAGVTQTPRYLIKTRGQQVTLSCSPISGHRSVSWYQQTPGQGLQFLFEYFSETQRNKGNFPGRFSGRQFSNSRSEMNVSTLELGDSALYLCASSLFLGEQFFGPGTRLTVL.